This T cell receptor beta chain was documented in a study of shared clonotypes between healthy human individuals. Whole-study findings and limits: In four donors, about 5% of naive CD4 clonotypes appeared in common. Relative to clonotypes present in all four donors, those not shared had lower generation probabilities.

A remark on this clone: Its antigen is currently unknown.

Genomic DNA from each subset was divided evenly over several immunoSEQ plates. Profiling relied on immunoSEQ multiplex PCR, and the TCRdb table lists in-frame clones only, not all of them. The sample includes 2.3 million or so clones, 85% to 95% of them seen just once. Germline values: CDR1 SQVTM, CDR2 ANQGSEA. V was clipped by 7 bases and J by 0 bases, with 19 bases between them. The CDR3 length is 15 residues. The sequence was obtained from a man aged 18 to 29 in good health. Some clones in this sample may be carry-over from other donors' samples. The chain employs TRBV29-1 and TRBJ2-7; D might be TRBD1 (6 bases). The sequencing sample was made of naive CD4+ T cells from PBMCs. Subset here: CD45RA+ positively selected. This CDR3 is CSAAQGAGSSYEQYF. For the CDR3, the DNA is TGCAGCGCCGCACAGGGAGCTGGGAGCTCCTACGAGCAGTACTTC.